The 30 T cell receptor beta chains below all came from one sample that was sequenced in a study of molecular identifiers for immune sequencing clone quantification. TCRdb fed the PCR reads into MiXCR, producing one record per CDR3 protein. The profile shows 40,000 to 45,000 distinct CDR3 sequences, roughly 24% of them singletons. What was sequenced was naive CD8+ T cells from blood, with Jurkat cell RNA spiked in. Subset reported: FACS-sorted CD8+CD4-CCR7+CD45RA+ naive T cells. The receptors were gathered from a human donor in good health. Some libraries in this study had Jurkat cell RNA spiked in.

This clonotype came up once. With a much larger clone just one base away, this may be a read error. V and J are TRBV3-1 and TRBJ2-3, with 10 nucleotides matching TRBD2. Germline CDR1 LGHDT, CDR2 YNNKEL (reference sequence). V lost 4 bases, J lost 0 bases, and 7 bases stayed unmatched. This CDR3 has 17 residues. The DNA of the CDR3 is TGTGCCAGCAGCCCTGGGACTAGCGTGGGCAGCACAGATACGCAGTATTTT. Protein: CASSPGTSVGSTDTQYF.

The rearrangement uses TRBV6-2 or TRBV6-3 and TRBJ2-3; 12 nucleotides match TRBD2. Germline-derived CDR1 and CDR2 are MNHEY and SVGEGT. J gave up 4 bases and V 0 bases, and 17 bases lay outside the gene matches. The CDR3 extends over 21 amino acids. The CDR3 nucleotides read TGTGCCAGCAGTTACTCAGGGTCGTGGACTAGCGGGGATGGCGGCCCAGATACGCAGTATTTT. Protein product: CASSYSGSWTSGDGGPDTQYF.

The chain combines TRBV4-1 with TRBJ2-5; 11 positions agree with TRBD2. J was trimmed by 9 bases and V by 4 bases; bases with no gene match: 19. The CDR3 extends over 18 amino acids. Germline CDR1 MGHRA, CDR2 YSYEKL. The CDR3, as DNA: TGCGCCAGCAGCCGCATAGCGGGGGGGCCGGCGGACCAAGCGCCCCAGTACTTC. Translation: CASSRIAGGPADQAPQYF.

This clonotype appeared many times. The V gene is TRBV12-3 or TRBV12-4, the J gene TRBJ2-5; D could derive from TRBD1 or TRBD2 (6 bases each). The CDR3 extends over 14 amino acids. Trimming cost V 6 bases and J 5 bases, with 16 bases left between them. The CDR3 is CASSPTGGLETQYF. CDR3 DNA: TGTGCCAGCAGCCCGACTGGGGGGCTTGAGACCCAGTACTTC.

Of note for this clonotype: One junction end disagrees with the germline gene, perhaps due to a read error. The chain joins TRBV11-2 to TRBJ2-7, with TRBD2 as a possible D gene (7 bases). The CDR3 loop spans 15 amino acids. Germline V CDR1 and CDR2: SGHAT, FQNNGV. The CDR3 region has the DNA TGTGCCAGCAGCTTGAGGGGGGGTTCGTCCTACGGGCAGTACTTC. Its protein product is CASSLRGGSSYGQYF.

The J gene is TRBJ2-1, the V gene TRBV5-6, with no clear D. From germline, CDR1 is SGHDT and CDR2 YYEEEE. With 0 bases removed from V and 10 bases from J, the gap between germline ends came to 11 bases. The CDR3 extends over 13 amino acids. DNA of the CDR3: TGTGCCAGCAGCTTGGCAGGTCATATGGAGCAGTTCTTC. Translated, it gives CASSLAGHMEQFF.

This clonotype was counted only a few times. The V and J genes are TRBV6-2 or TRBV6-3 and TRBJ1-2; 11 positions agree with TRBD1. The CDR3 has 16 residues. J was trimmed by 8 bases and V by 6 bases; bases with no gene match: 14. Germline CDR1 and CDR2: MNHEY and SVGEGT. The CDR3 protein is CASSRSPGTGGIGYTF. The CDR3 DNA sequence: TGTGCCAGCAGCCGCTCACCCGGGACAGGGGGTATCGGCTACACCTTC.

The table lists this clonotype with many counts. The genes are TRBV4-3 and TRBJ2-7; TRBD2 matches 8 bases. This CDR3 comprises 14 residues. J was trimmed by 4 bases and V by 2 bases; bases with no gene match: 4. Per the germline V gene, CDR1 is LGHNA and CDR2 is YSLEER. As DNA, the CDR3 is TGCGCCAGCAGCCAATGGACGGGGGGGTACGAGCAGTACTTC. It specifies CASSQWTGGYEQYF.

This clonotype is a singleton in its sample. One end of the junction varies from germline; a read error may be responsible. The gene calls are TRBV4-1 and TRBJ1-4; a weak D match, TRBD1 (6 bases). Germline loops: CDR1 MGHRA, CDR2 YSYEKL. CDR3 length: 15 residues. CDR3 nucleotides: TGCGCCAGCCGCCCATCAAGGGACAAAAGTGAAAACCTGTTTTTT. It yields the protein CASRPSRDKSENLFF.

This rearrangement joins TRBV12-3 or TRBV12-4 to TRBJ2-3; TRBD2 aligns across 12 bases. V shed 5 bases, J shed 5 bases, and the junction held 5 bases outside the gene matches. The CDR3 is made up of 15 amino acids. This chain's CDR3 is CASSALAGGLDTQYF. In DNA, the CDR3 is TGTGCCAGCAGTGCCCTAGCGGGGGGGTTAGATACGCAGTATTTT.

This clonotype was recorded many times. The chain recombines TRBV6-2 or TRBV6-3 with TRBJ2-2; D tentatively reads TRBD1 or TRBD2 (5 bases each). V lost 5 bases, J lost 6 bases, and 13 bases lay in between. The CDR3 spans 14 residues. The germline gives CDR1 MNHEY, CDR2 SVGEGT. CDR3: CASSTGRSSGELFF. In nucleotides, the CDR3 is TGTGCCAGCAGTACGGGACGTTCGTCCGGGGAGCTGTTTTTT.

In regard to this clonotype: One junction end does not reproduce the germline sequence, and a read error may be involved. The chain joins TRBV20-1 to TRBJ2-1; D not resolved. The CDR3 spans 14 residues. Looked up from germline, CDR1 is DFQATT and CDR2 is SNEGSKA (reference sequence). CDR3 DNA sequence: TGCAGCCGACTTTCCGAGAGCTCCTACAATGAGCTGTTCTTC. Amino acid sequence: CSRLSESSYNELFF.

Of note for this clonotype: A much more abundant neighbour one base away suggests this may be a read error. Without the conserved terminal phenylalanine or tryptophan, this CDR3 likely stems from a read error. V gene TRBV20-1 combines with J gene TRBJ2-3; no clear D gene. The V gene's germline CDR1 is DFQATT and CDR2 SNEGSKA (reference sequence). This CDR3 region has 13 residues. Between the trimmed V and J ends, which lost 0 bases and 4 bases, there was a span of 8 bases. CDR3: CSARDLRSDTQYS. In DNA, the CDR3 is TGCAGTGCTAGAGATCTGCGGTCAGATACGCAGTATTCT.

This chain joins TRBV19 and TRBJ2-7; D not resolved. CDR1 and CDR2 from the germline V gene are LNHDA and SQIVND (reference sequence). CDR3 length equals 14 residues. Trimming pared 6 bases from V and 5 bases from J, leaving 17 bases between. This CDR3 reads CASSFFGPLDEQYF. CDR3 in DNA: TGTGCCAGTAGCTTCTTCGGCCCACTCGACGAGCAGTACTTC.

This clonotype has ten or more counts. The gene calls are TRBV4-3 and TRBJ2-5; no firm D call. Germline V gene sequence: CDR1 LGHNA, CDR2 YSLEER. Trimming left V 4 bases short and J 0 bases short, with 9 bases between. The CDR3 consists of 14 residues. CDR3 sequence reads: CASSPGVYQETQYF. CDR3 DNA: TGCGCCAGCAGCCCCGGCGTCTACCAAGAGACCCAGTACTTC.

This clonotype came up a few times. The rearrangement links TRBV6-5 to TRBJ2-5; D not resolved. The CDR3 sequence is 16 residues long. V lost 0 bases, J lost 1 base, and 12 bases lay in between. The germline V gene encodes CDR1 MNHEY and CDR2 SVGAGI. The CDR3 loop is CASSYSPRSTQETQYF. For the CDR3, the DNA is TGTGCCAGCAGTTACTCGCCGCGGAGTACCCAAGAGACCCAGTACTTC.

The CDR3 region has the DNA TGCGCCAGCAGCCAAGATCTGGGACTAGCGTTAACAGATACGCAGTATTTT. It specifies CASSQDLGLALTDTQYF. V and J are TRBV4-3 and TRBJ2-3; 10 bases are a match to TRBD2. V was clipped by 0 bases and J by 3 bases; unmatched bases: 6. Germline-derived CDR1 and CDR2 are LGHNA and YSLEER. This CDR3 region has 17 residues.

On this clonotype: A much bigger clone sits one base away, suggesting this may be a read error. This chain connects TRBV27 to TRBJ2-7; maybe TRBD2 (6 bases). Per germline, CDR1 MNHEY and CDR2 SMNVEV (reference sequence). The CDR3 has 14 amino acids. Trimming pared 0 bases from V and 3 bases from J, leaving 9 bases between. The CDR3 nucleotides read TGTGCCAGCAGTTTATCGGGAGGCAGCTACGAGCAGTACTTC. Encoded protein: CASSLSGGSYEQYF.

This clonotype occurred many times. V and J are TRBV7-2 and TRBJ2-3, with D tentatively TRBD2 (5 bases). Germline assignment: CDR1 SGHTA and CDR2 FQGNSA. The length of the CDR3 is 15 residues. With 11 bases removed from V and 10 bases from J, the gap between germline ends came to 28 bases. CDR3 nucleotides: TGTGCCGACCACTCATTGGACTTCGCATTTGAGGCGCAGTATTTT. Its translation: CADHSLDFAFEAQYF.

This clonotype was recorded a few times. A single base separates this from a much larger clone, so it may be a read error. The J gene is TRBJ2-1, the V gene TRBV4-2; D is perhaps TRBD1 or TRBD2 (5 bases each). Trimming took off 7 bases at V and 12 bases at J, with 13 bases between the two ends. Per the germline V gene, CDR1 is LGHNA and CDR2 is YNFKEQ. The length of the CDR3 is 11 residues. The CDR3 DNA follows: TGTGCCAGCACTGCAGGGAGAGCGCAGTTCTTC. This translates into CASTAGRAQFF.

Regarding this clonotype: A much larger clonotype is one base distant, so this may be a read error. This CDR3 fails to terminate in the conserved phenylalanine or tryptophan, so it likely reflects a read error. The rearrangement joins TRBV12-5 to TRBJ2-3; no definite D call. The CDR3 has 15 residues. Germline CDR1 LGHNT, CDR2 FRNRAP. V was cut by 6 bases and J by 0 bases, with 13 bases left in between. The CDR3 here is CASGRQAGSTDTQYC. Written as DNA, the CDR3 is TGTGCTAGTGGCCGCCAGGCCGGAAGCACAGATACGCAGTATTGT.

As concerns this clonotype: This clone may be a read error of a much larger clone one base away. The chain is built from TRBV4-1 and TRBJ2-7; TRBD2 is a possible D gene (6 bases). Germline CDR1 is MGHRA and CDR2 is YSYEKL. The V and J ends lost 4 bases and 6 bases respectively, with 13 bases between them. The CDR3 contains 13 residues. The CDR3 here is CASSPPGAPEQYF. The DNA of the CDR3 is TGCGCCAGCAGCCCACCGGGAGCGCCCGAGCAGTACTTC.

This clonotype was found once. Given a much more abundant clone one base away, this may be a read error. The chain joins TRBV6-2 or TRBV6-3 to TRBJ2-7; no clear D. The CDR3 sequence is 13 residues long. Germline V gene data show CDR1 as MNHEY and CDR2 as SVGEGT. Trimming took 7 bases from V and 3 from J, leaving 13 bases between them. CDR3 bases: TGTGCCAGCACCCCGCCCGCCGACTACGAGCAGTACTTC. It encodes CASTPPADYEQYF.

In its sample, this clonotype was seen many times. The gene calls are TRBV6-2 or TRBV6-3 and TRBJ1-1; no firm D call. CDR3 size: 13 residues. The germline gives CDR1 MNHEY, CDR2 SVGEGT. Trimming left V 4 bases short and J 0 bases short, with 6 bases between. The CDR3 DNA is TGTGCCAGCAGTTGGATAATGAACACTGAAGCTTTCTTT. Its protein is CASSWIMNTEAFF.

This clonotype was counted many times. The V gene is TRBV7-8, the J gene TRBJ2-5, with TRBD1 as a possible D gene (6 bases). CDR1 is SGHVS and CDR2 is FQNEAQ in the germline V gene. Trimming shortened V by 4 bases and J by 2 bases, and 14 bases separated the two germline ends. CDR3 length: 15 residues. The DNA for the CDR3 is TGTGCCAGCAGCTCGGCCAAGGGGGTTCAAGAGACCCAGTACTTC. The encoded protein is CASSSAKGVQETQYF.

In this sample, this clonotype turned up a few times. The chain has TRBV7-8 and TRBJ1-5; 9 nucleotides align to TRBD1. This CDR3 contains 15 residues. The J segment lost 6 bases and the V segment lost 1 base, leaving 4 bases of the junction unmatched. Germline V gene data show CDR1 as SGHVS and CDR2 as FQNEAQ. As DNA, the CDR3 is TGTGCCAGCAGCTTAGGACAGGGGGAAGGTCAGCCCCAGCATTTT. Translating gives CASSLGQGEGQPQHF.

For the CDR3, the DNA is TGCAGCGTTGGGACTAGCGGCCACTACGAGCAGTACTTC. Protein: CSVGTSGHYEQYF. This chain joins TRBV29-1 and TRBJ2-7; 10 bases are a match to TRBD2. J gave up 3 bases and V 4 bases, and 3 bases lay outside the gene matches. Germline lookup yields CDR1 SQVTM and CDR2 ANQGSEA. The CDR3 covers 13 residues.

The V gene is TRBV5-5, the J gene TRBJ2-5; D uncertain. Per the germline V gene, CDR1 is SGHKS and CDR2 is YYEKEE (reference sequence). This CDR3 region has 13 residues. V gave up 4 bases and J gave up 2 bases, with 9 bases separating them. The CDR3, as DNA: TGTGCCAGCAGCGAACCAGGACAAGAGACCCAGTACTTC. As protein: CASSEPGQETQYF.

In the case of this clonotype: A much more abundant neighbour one base away suggests this may be a read error. V is TRBV27 and J is TRBJ2-7; 8 positions agree with TRBD1. Germline lookup yields CDR1 MNHEY and CDR2 SMNVEV (reference sequence). V shed 6 bases and J 2 bases; nucleotides not matched to a gene: 6. CDR3 length equals 14 residues. This chain's CDR3 is CASRRTGNAYEQYF. Written as DNA, the CDR3 is TGTGCCAGCAGAAGGACAGGGAATGCCTACGAGCAGTACTTC.

This clonotype was seen at least ten times. The V and J genes are TRBV27 and TRBJ1-1; D uncertain. Trimming pared 2 bases from V and 3 bases from J, leaving 7 bases between. Germline CDR1 reads MNHEY; CDR2 reads SMNVEV (reference sequence). The CDR3 runs 13 residues. The CDR3: CASSLSGDTEAFF. In DNA, the CDR3 is TGTGCCAGCAGTTTAAGTGGTGACACTGAAGCTTTCTTT.